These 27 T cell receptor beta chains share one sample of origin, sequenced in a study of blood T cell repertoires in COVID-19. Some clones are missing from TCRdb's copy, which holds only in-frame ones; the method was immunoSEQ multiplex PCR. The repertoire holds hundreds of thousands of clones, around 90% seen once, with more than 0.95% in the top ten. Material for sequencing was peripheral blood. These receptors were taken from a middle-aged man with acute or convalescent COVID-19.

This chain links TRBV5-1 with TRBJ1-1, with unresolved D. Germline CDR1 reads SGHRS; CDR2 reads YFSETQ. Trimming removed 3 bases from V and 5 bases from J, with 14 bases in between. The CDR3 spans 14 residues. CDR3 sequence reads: CASSYSGRITEAFF. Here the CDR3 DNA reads TGCGCCAGCAGCTACAGTGGGAGAATTACTGAAGCTTTCTTT.

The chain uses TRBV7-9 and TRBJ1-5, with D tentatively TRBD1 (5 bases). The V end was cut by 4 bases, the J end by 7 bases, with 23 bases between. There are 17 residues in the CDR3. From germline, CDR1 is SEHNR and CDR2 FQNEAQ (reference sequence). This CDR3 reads CASSSTFGGVGQQPQHF. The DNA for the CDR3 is TGTGCCAGCAGCTCAACCTTCGGGGGAGTTGGGCAACAGCCCCAGCATTTT.

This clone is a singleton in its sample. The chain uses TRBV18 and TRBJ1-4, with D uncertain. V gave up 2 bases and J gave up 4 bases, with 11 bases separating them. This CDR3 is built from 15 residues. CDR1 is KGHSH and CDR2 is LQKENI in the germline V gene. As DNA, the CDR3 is TGTGCCAGCTCACCAGTGAGGGCACTTAATGAAAAACTGTTTTTT. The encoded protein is CASSPVRALNEKLFF.

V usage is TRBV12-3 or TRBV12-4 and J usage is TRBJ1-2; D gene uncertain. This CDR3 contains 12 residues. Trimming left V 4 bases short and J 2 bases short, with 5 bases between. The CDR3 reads CASSSGNYGYTF. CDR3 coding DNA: TGTGCCAGCAGTTCAGGAAACTATGGCTACACCTTC.

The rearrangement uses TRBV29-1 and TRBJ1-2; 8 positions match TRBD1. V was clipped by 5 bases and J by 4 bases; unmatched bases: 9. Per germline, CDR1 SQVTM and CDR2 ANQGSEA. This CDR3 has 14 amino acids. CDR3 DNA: TGCAGCGTTACCCCGGGACAGGTTTCCTATGGCTACACCTTC. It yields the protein CSVTPGQVSYGYTF. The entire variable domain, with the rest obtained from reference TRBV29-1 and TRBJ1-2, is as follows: SAVISQKPSRDICQRGTSLTIQCQVDSQVTMMFWYRQQPGQSLTLIATANQGSEATYESGFVIDKFPISRPNLTFSTLTVSNMSPEDSSIYLCSVTPGQVSYGYTFGSGTRLTVV.

CDR3 residues: CASSSRGLAVDGYTF. The CDR3 DNA sequence: TGTGCCAGCAGTTCGAGGGGGTTAGCCGTGGACGGCTACACCTTC. The chain joins TRBV27 to TRBJ1-2, with D perhaps TRBD1 (6 bases). Germline-derived CDR1 and CDR2 are MNHEY and SMNVEV (reference sequence). Trimming shortened V by 4 bases and J by 8 bases, and 20 bases separated the two germline ends. CDR3 size: 15 residues.

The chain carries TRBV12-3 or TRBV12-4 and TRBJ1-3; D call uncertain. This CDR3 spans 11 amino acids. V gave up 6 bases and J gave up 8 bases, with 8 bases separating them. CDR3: CASRPVDTIYF. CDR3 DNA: TGTGCCAGCAGACCTGTAGACACCATATATTTT.

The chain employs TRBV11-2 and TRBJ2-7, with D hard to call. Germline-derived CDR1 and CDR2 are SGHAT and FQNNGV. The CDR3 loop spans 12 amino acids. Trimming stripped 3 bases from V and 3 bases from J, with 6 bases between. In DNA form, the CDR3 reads TGTGCCAGCAGCTTGTTGAGCTACGAGCAGTACTTC. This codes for CASSLLSYEQYF.

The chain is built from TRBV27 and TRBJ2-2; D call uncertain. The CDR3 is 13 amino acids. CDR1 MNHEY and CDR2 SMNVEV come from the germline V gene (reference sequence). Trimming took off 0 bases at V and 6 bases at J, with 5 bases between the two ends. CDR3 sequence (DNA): TGTGCCAGCAGTTTATCAACTCCCGGGGAGCTGTTTTTT. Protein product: CASSLSTPGELFF.

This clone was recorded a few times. This chain's CDR3 is CASRQLADTYNEQFF. CDR3 in DNA: TGTGCCAGCAGGCAACTAGCGGACACCTACAATGAGCAGTTCTTC. The V call is TRBV6-5, the J call TRBJ2-1, with 8 positions matching TRBD2. The length of the CDR3 is 15 residues. Germline values: CDR1 MNHEY, CDR2 SVGAGI. V shed 6 bases and J 2 bases; nucleotides not matched to a gene: 6.

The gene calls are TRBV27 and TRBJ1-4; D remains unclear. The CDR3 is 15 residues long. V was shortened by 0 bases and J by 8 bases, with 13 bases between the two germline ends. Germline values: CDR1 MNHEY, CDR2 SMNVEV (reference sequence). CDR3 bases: TGTGCCAGCAGTTTATCTGGGCAGAGAGACGAAAAACTGTTTTTT. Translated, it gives CASSLSGQRDEKLFF.

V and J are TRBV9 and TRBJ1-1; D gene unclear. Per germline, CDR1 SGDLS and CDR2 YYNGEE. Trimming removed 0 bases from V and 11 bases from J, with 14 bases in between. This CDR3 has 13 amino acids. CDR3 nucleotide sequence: TGTGCCAGCAGCGTAGCTGTAAGAGGAAGGGCTTTCTTT. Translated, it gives CASSVAVRGRAFF.

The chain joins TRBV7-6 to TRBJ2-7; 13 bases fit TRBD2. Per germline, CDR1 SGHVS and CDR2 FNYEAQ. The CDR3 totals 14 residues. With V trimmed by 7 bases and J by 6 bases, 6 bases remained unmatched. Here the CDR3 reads CASTRLAGGGEQYF. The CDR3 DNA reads TGTGCCAGCACCAGACTAGCGGGGGGCGGCGAGCAGTACTTC.

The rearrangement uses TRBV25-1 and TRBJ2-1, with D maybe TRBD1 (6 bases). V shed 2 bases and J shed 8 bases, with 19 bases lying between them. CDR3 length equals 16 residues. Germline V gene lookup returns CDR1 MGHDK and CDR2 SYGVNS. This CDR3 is CASSEASGDFFDEQFF. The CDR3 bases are TGTGCCAGCAGTGAAGCTTCAGGGGATTTTTTCGATGAGCAGTTCTTC.

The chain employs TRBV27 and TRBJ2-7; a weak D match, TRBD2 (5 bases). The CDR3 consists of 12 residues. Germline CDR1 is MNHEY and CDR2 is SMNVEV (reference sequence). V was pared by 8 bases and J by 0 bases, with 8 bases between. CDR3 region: CASGRDSYEQYF. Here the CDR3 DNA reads TGTGCCAGCGGCCGGGACTCCTACGAGCAGTACTTC.

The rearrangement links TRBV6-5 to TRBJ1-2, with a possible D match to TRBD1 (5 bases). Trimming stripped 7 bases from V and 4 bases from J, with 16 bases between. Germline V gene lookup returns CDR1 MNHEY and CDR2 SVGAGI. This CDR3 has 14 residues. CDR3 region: CASKYKGMPYGYTF. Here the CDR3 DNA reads TGTGCCAGCAAATACAAGGGGATGCCCTATGGCTACACCTTC.

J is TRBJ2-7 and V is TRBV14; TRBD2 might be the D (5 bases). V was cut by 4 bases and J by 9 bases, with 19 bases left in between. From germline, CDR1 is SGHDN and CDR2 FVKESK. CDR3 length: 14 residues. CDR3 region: CASSRSPNREGQYF. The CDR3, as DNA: TGTGCCAGCAGCCGTTCCCCAAACAGAGAGGGGCAGTACTTC.

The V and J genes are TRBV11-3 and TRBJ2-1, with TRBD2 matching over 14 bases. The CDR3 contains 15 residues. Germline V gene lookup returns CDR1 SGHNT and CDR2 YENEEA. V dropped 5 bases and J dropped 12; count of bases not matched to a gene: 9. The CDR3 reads CASSPGTSGRGGQFF. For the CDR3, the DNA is TGTGCCAGCAGCCCGGGGACTAGCGGGAGAGGGGGGCAGTTCTTC.

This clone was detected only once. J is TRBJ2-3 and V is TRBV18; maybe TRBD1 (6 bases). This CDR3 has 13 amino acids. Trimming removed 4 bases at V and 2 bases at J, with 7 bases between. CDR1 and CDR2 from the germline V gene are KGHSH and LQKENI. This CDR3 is CASSQGVTDTQYF. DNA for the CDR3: TGTGCCAGCTCACAGGGGGTCACAGATACGCAGTATTTT.

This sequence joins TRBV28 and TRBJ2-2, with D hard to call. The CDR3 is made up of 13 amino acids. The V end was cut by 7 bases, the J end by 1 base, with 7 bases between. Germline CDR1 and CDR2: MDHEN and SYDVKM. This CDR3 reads CASNIQNTGELFF. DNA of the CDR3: TGTGCCAGCAACATCCAGAACACCGGGGAGCTGTTTTTT. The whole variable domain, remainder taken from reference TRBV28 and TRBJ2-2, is DVKVTQSSRYLVKRTGEKVFLECVQDMDHENMFWYRQDPGLGLRLIYFSYDVKMKEKGDIPEGYSVSREKKERFSLILESASTNQTSMYLCASNIQNTGELFFGEGSRLTVL.

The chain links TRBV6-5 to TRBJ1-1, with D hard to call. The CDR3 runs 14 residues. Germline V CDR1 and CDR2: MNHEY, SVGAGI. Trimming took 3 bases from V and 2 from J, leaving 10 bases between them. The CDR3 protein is CASSYTVPNTEAFF. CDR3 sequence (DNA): TGTGCCAGCAGTTATACGGTCCCAAACACTGAAGCTTTCTTT.

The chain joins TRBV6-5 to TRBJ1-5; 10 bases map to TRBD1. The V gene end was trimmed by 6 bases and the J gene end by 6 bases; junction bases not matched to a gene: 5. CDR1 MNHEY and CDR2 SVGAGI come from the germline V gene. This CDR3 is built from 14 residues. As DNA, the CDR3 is TGTGCCAGCAGGGGACAGGGGTGGGGTCAGCCCCAGCATTTT. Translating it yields CASRGQGWGQPQHF.

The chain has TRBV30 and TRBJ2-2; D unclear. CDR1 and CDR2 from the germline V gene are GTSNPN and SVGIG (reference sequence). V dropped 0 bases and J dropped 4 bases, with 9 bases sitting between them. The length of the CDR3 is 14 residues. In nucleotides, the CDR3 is TGTGCCTGGAGTGTATACTCCTTCACCGGGGAGCTGTTTTTT. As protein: CAWSVYSFTGELFF.

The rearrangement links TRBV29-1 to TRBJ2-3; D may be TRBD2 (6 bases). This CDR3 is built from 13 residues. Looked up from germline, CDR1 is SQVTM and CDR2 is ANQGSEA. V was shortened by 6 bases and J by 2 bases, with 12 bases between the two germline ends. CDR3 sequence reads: CSVWGEVTDTQYF. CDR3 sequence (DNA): TGCAGCGTATGGGGGGAGGTCACAGATACGCAGTATTTT.

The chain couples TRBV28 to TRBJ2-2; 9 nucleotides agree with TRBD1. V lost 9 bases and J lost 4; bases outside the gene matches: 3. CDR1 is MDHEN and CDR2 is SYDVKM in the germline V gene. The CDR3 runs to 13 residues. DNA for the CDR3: TGTGCCAGTGGACAGGGGACCACCGGGGAGCTGTTTTTT. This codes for CASGQGTTGELFF.

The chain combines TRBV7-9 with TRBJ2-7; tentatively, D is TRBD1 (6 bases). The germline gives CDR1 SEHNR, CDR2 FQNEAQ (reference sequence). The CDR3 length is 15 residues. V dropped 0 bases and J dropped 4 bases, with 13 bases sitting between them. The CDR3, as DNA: TGTGCCAGCAGCTTAGCACAGGGCCCTCAATACGAGCAGTACTTC. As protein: CASSLAQGPQYEQYF.

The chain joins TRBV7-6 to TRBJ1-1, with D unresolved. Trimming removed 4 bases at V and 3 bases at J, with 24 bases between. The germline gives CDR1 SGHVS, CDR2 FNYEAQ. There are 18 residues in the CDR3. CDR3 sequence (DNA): TGTGCCAGCAGCTCAGTCTCCGGGTTCCGGAGGGAATACACTGAAGCTTTCTTT. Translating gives CASSSVSGFRREYTEAFF.